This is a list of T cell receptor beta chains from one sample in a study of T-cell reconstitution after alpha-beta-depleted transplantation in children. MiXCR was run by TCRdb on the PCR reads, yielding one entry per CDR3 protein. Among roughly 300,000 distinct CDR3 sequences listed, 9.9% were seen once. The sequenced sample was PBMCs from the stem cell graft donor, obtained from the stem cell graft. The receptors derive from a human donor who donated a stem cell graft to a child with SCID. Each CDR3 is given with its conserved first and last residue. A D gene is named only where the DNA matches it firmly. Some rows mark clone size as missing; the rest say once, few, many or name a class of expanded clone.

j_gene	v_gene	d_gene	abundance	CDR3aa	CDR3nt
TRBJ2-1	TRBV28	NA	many	CASKTADAIYNEQFF	TGTGCCAGCAAAACGGCGGACGCGATCTACAATGAGCAGTTCTTC
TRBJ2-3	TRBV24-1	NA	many	CATSDPGSSTDTQYF	TGTGCCACCAGTGACCCCGGATCTAGCACAGATACGCAGTATTTT
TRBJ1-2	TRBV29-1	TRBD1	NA	CSVTSGGAGGYTF	TGCAGCGTTACCTCAGGGGGCGCGGGCGGCTACACCTTC
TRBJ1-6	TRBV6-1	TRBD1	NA	CAIGDGTENSPLHF	TGTGCCATCGGGGATGGGACAGAGAATTCACCCCTCCACTTT
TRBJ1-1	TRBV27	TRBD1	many	CASSKGTANTEAFF	TGTGCCAGCAGTAAAGGGACAGCAAACACTGAAGCTTTCTTT
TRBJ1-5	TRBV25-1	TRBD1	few	CASSEGQGLQPQHF	TGTGCCAGCAGTGAGGGACAGGGGTTACAGCCCCAGCATTTT
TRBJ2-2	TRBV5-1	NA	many	CASSLGVYTGELFF	TGCGCCAGCAGCTTGGGGGTTTACACCGGGGAGCTGTTTTTT
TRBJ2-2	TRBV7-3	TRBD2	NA	CASSLTSGVTGELFF	TGTGCCAGCAGCTTAACCAGCGGGGTAACCGGGGAGCTGTTTTTT
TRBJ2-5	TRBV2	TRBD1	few	CASKTGTGFQETQYF	TGTGCCAGCAAGACCGGGACAGGCTTCCAAGAGACCCAGTACTTC
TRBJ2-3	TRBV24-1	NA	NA	CATSDGRGLTDTQYF	TGTGCCACCAGTGATGGGCGGGGTCTCACAGATACGCAGTATTTT
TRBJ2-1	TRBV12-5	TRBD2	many	CASGSYPGTSGGGNEQFF	TGTGCTAGTGGTTCCTACCCCGGGACTAGCGGGGGGGGAAATGAGCAGTTCTTC
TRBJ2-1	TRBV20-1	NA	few	CSPTGPLSYNEQFF	TGCAGTCCCACAGGGCCACTCTCCTACAATGAGCAGTTCTTC
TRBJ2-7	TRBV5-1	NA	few	CASSLGPNSYEQYF	TGCGCCAGCAGCTTGGGGCCCAACTCCTACGAGCAGTACTTC
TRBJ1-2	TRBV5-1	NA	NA	CASSLSQVYGYTF	TGCGCCAGCAGCTTGAGTCAGGTCTATGGCTACACCTTC
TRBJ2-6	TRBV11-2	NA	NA	CASSLWPGRISGANVLTF	TGTGCCAGCAGCTTATGGCCGGGACGGATCTCTGGGGCCAACGTCCTGACTTTC
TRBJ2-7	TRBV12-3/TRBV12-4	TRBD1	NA	CASSYRGSSYEQYF	TGTGCCAGCAGTTACAGGGGTAGCTCCTACGAGCAGTACTTC
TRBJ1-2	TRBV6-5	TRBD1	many	CASSYGTGGNYGYTF	TGTGCCAGCAGCTACGGGACAGGGGGAAACTATGGCTACACCTTC
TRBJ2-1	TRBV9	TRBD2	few	CASSVAPSGGTYNEQFF	TGTGCCAGCAGCGTAGCTCCTAGCGGGGGTACCTACAATGAGCAGTTCTTC
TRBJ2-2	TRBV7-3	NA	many	CASSPRTGELFF	TGTGCCAGCAGCCCTAGAACCGGGGAGCTGTTTTTT
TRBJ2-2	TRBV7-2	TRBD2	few	CASSYSGVTGELFF	TGTGCCAGCAGCTATAGCGGGGTCACCGGGGAGCTGTTTTTT
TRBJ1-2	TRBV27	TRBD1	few	CASSLDGTDNYGYTF	TGTGCCAGCAGTTTAGACGGGACAGACAACTATGGCTACACCTTC
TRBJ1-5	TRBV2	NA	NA	CASRAPGGNQPQHF	TGTGCCAGCAGGGCTCCAGGGGGCAATCAGCCCCAGCATTTT
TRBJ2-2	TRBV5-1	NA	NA	CASSTVQGRELFF	TGCGCCAGCAGCACAGTACAGGGACGGGAGCTGTTTTTT
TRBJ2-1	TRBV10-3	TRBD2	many	CAIRATSGGYNEQFF	TGTGCCATCAGGGCGACTAGCGGGGGTTACAATGAGCAGTTCTTC
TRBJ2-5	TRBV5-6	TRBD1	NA	CASSLARGRETQYF	TGTGCCAGCAGCCTGGCCAGGGGGCGAGAGACCCAGTACTTC
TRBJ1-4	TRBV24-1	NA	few	CATSRGPNEKLFF	TGTGCCACTTCAAGGGGTCCTAATGAAAAACTGTTTTTT
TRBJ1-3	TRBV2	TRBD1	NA	CASRGTASGNTIYF	TGTGCCAGCAGGGGGACAGCCTCTGGAAACACCATATATTTT
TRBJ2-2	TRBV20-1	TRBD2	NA	CSARDLAGGTHTGELFF	TGCAGTGCTAGAGATCTAGCGGGGGGGACTCACACCGGGGAGCTGTTTTTT
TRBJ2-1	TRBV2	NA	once	CASRDRDDNEQFF	TGTGCCAGCAGAGACCGGGACGACAATGAGCAGTTCTTC
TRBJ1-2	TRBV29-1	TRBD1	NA	CSHTGDGYTF	TGCAGCCATACAGGGGACGGCTACACCTTC